Listed below are T cell receptor beta chains from one sample, sequenced in a study of blood T cells in healthy people across ages. TCRdb reprocessed the 5' RACE reads via MiXCR and lists one record per CDR3 protein. The table shows about 800,000 distinct CDR3 sequences, with about 25% occurring only once. In addition, the sample was reused for a study of T cells of mothers and their children.

The material sequenced was blood. Receptors originate from a boy younger than 18 in good health. Each CDR3 is given with its conserved first and last residue.

v_call	cdr3_length	j_call	cdr3_aa
TRBV4-3	19	TRBJ2-4	CASSQVYLSSDGGKNIQYF
TRBV5-1	14	TRBJ1-3	CASSLEGPGNTIYF
TRBV29-1	15	TRBJ2-1	CSVEGLAEIYNEQFF
TRBV5-4	15	TRBJ1-2	CASSLPGGRTDGYTF
TRBV12-3/TRBV12-4	15	TRBJ2-1	CASSFPLDRGNEQFF
TRBV20-1	14	TRBJ2-5	CSARGTGYQETQYF
TRBV28	14	TRBJ2-7	CASSLLRAYYEQYF
TRBV7-2	18	TRBJ2-6	CASSPKGTSGSWANVLTF
TRBV5-1	17	TRBJ2-2	CASSVGLGTGTTGELFF
TRBV11-2	20	TRBJ2-1	CASSLDPGLAGGFSYNEQFF
TRBV3-1	13	TRBJ2-5	CASSLNRQETQYF
TRBV19	9	TRBJ2-7	CASKDEQYF
TRBV27	11	TRBJ2-7	CASSLFGEQYF
TRBV28	16	TRBJ2-1	CASSSPLAGAYNEQFF
TRBV2	13	-	CASKAGTPYEQYF
TRBV15	14	TRBJ1-6	CATSTGQGVSPLHF
TRBV7-2	14	TRBJ1-1	CASSFSQGSSEAFF
TRBV15	18	TRBJ1-4	CATSGDRELPRMNEKLFF
TRBV7-9	14	TRBJ1-2	CASSSPLKPEGYTF
TRBV7-8	14	TRBJ2-3	CASSLEVRTDTQYF
TRBV12-3/TRBV12-4	14	TRBJ2-5	CASSYRELQETQYF
TRBV4-3	14	TRBJ2-5	CASSQGTSGPREFF
TRBV12-3/TRBV12-4	15	TRBJ2-7	CASSLSDRPPYEQYF
TRBV18	16	TRBJ2-2	CASSPSAGSVSGELFF
TRBV7-2	13	TRBJ1-5	CASSVDQAQPQHF
TRBV28	12	TRBJ1-2	CASIQGAYGYTF
TRBV7-9	15	TRBJ1-2	CASSYTGPNNYGYTF
TRBV15	17	TRBJ2-4	CATSIRQGEGAKNIQYF
TRBV7-9	14	TRBJ2-7	CASRQNSGDYEQYF
TRBV7-6	16	TRBJ2-5	CASSLALWAGSGEQYF
TRBV11-2	11	TRBJ1-5	CASSLHQPQHF
TRBV10-3	14	-	CTISGTTLQETQYF
TRBV15	14	TRBJ2-2	CATMRGVEAGELFF
TRBV10-2	14	TRBJ2-5	CASSESENQETQYF
TRBV14	14	TRBJ1-2	CASSQDTDPYGYTF
TRBV6-2/TRBV6-3	18	TRBJ2-2	CASSGRKTSGGLAGELFF
TRBV2	15	TRBJ2-5	CASSEVGGVQETQYF
TRBV12-3/TRBV12-4	16	TRBJ2-3	CASSLVLAATTDTQYF
TRBV13	15	TRBJ1-2	CASSRGPRRFNGYTF
TRBV20-1	11	TRBJ1-5	CSASPGEPQHF
TRBV7-2	15	TRBJ1-2	CASSRNRGEGGGYTF
TRBV29-1	16	TRBJ2-7	CSVELSGTRNSYEQYF
TRBV20-1	15	TRBJ1-2	CSARDRDIGLYGYTF
TRBV2	14	TRBJ2-5	CASRGTVGQETQYF
TRBV12-3/TRBV12-4	17	TRBJ2-5	CASSLVTPGRPRETQYF
TRBV4-1	16	TRBJ2-7	CASSQDQGRSSYEQYF
TRBV20-1	13	TRBJ1-6	CSARRVPSSPLHF
TRBV29-1	14	TRBJ2-7	CSVVTGSLPYEQYF
TRBV10-3	13	TRBJ2-7	CAITGRPNYEQYF
TRBV6-6	16	TRBJ2-5	CASSYGRDRGQETQYF
TRBV28	16	TRBJ1-5	CASSLVPGGAWQPQHF